This TCR beta chain was sequenced during a study of tissue T cells after allogeneic stem cell transplantation. Overall study findings and caveats: In patients and mice, blood and spleen missed much of tissue repertoire. Alloreactivity or antigen specificity of tissue TCRs was not determined; some clones might be host cells.

Sample time point: mouse harvest day 14 after allogeneic transplant. Mouse grafts combined 10^7 T-cell-depleted bone marrow cells with 10^6 splenic CD5+ T cells. Tissues came from B6→BALB/c major-mismatch GVHD mice at day 7 or 14. About this clone itself: What it recognizes is unknown. Any gene name here is a mouse gene name. From the germline J gene comes the end of the CDR3, since the read stops 1 residue before it.

Method: immunoSEQ multiplex PCR; TCRdb's copy keeps in-frame clones and lacks some. The sample lists 5,500 to 7,500 clones, roughly 32% seen once, with 6.3% in the top ten. Germline V lookup: CDR1 NNHNN, CDR2 SYGAGS (reference sequence). The CDR3 contains 13 residues. Trimming removed 6 bases from V and 0 bases from J, with 8 bases in between. The clonotype comes from a female BALB/c mouse given C57BL/6 T cells with graft-versus-host disease after an allogeneic hematopoietic cell transplant. This chain connects TRBV13-2 to TRBJ2-3, with D unclear. Material for sequencing was skin. Partial CDR3 DNA: TGTGCCAGCGTCCTAAACAGTGCAGAAACGCTGTAT. As protein: CASVLNSAETLY. The entire CDR3 protein is CASVLNSAETLYF.